Presented here are 2 T cell receptor beta chains from one specimen sequenced in a study of T cell changes during pregnancy in multiple sclerosis. The assay was immunoSEQ multiplex PCR, and TCRdb's table has in-frame clones only and misses some. The sample contains some 94,000 clones, around 90% of which appear only once. The sequenced sample was peripheral blood, obtained in the first trimester of pregnancy. The origin of the receptors is a female donor in good health, enrolled as a control in a pregnancy study.

The rearrangement links TRBV2 to TRBJ2-7; 7 nucleotides line up with TRBD1. Trimming at V came to 3 bases and at J to 1 base, leaving 3 bases not matched to a gene. Germline V CDR1 and CDR2: SNHLY, FYNNEI. This CDR3 is 14 amino acids long. The CDR3 protein is CASSEADRSYEQYF. CDR3 DNA: TGTGCCAGCAGTGAGGCGGACAGGTCCTACGAGCAGTACTTC.

Details on this clone: One end of the junction does not line up with germline, which may come from a read error. The rearrangement uses TRBV4-1 and TRBJ1-1; no clear D. Looked up from germline, CDR1 is MGHRA and CDR2 is YSYEKL. The CDR3 totals 14 residues. This CDR3 is CASRQVFEDTEAFF. CDR3 DNA: TGCGCCAGCCGCCAGGTGTTCGAGGACACTGAAGCTTTCTTT.